The 25 T cell receptor beta chains below were found in one sample sequenced in a study of blood T cell repertoires in COVID-19. Profiled with immunoSEQ multiplex PCR; TCRdb holds only in-frame clones, not every one. The table has about 300,000 clones, roughly 89% seen once. Sequencing used PBMCs or T cells enriched from blood (not recorded which). These receptors originate from a woman between 40 and 50 years old who had recovered from COVID-19.

The chain links TRBV10-3 to TRBJ1-2; D remains ambiguous. Trimming removed 2 bases from V and 3 bases from J, with 22 bases in between. CDR1 ENHRY and CDR2 SYGVKD come from the germline V gene. This CDR3 is built from 18 residues. The DNA of the CDR3 is TGTGCCATCAGTGAGCGTCAAACCCCGCGAGGGCTGGACTATGGCTACACCTTC. Its protein product is CAISERQTPRGLDYGYTF.

The CDR3 loop reads CASSYPGQGRDTQYF. In DNA, the CDR3 is TGTGCCAGCAGTTATCCGGGACAGGGTCGGGATACGCAGTATTTT. The chain recombines TRBV5-5 with TRBJ2-3, with TRBD1 identical over 9 bases. The V gene end was trimmed by 5 bases and the J gene end by 6 bases; junction bases not matched to a gene: 10. This CDR3 comprises 15 residues. CDR1 is SGHKS and CDR2 is YYEKEE in the germline V gene (reference sequence).

The rearrangement joins TRBV30 to TRBJ2-7, with unresolved D. This CDR3 comprises 12 residues. The germline V and J ends were trimmed by 4 bases and 0 bases, with 7 bases remaining between them. Germline CDR1 and CDR2: GTSNPN and SVGIG (reference sequence). The CDR3 reads CAWTLSSYEQYF. The CDR3 DNA is TGTGCCTGGACCCTGAGCTCCTACGAGCAGTACTTC.

This clone was recorded once. The rearrangement links TRBV19 to TRBJ2-7, with TRBD2 matching over 10 bases. The V gene's germline CDR1 is LNHDA and CDR2 SQIVND (reference sequence). V lost 3 bases and J lost 7; bases outside the gene matches: 6. CDR3 size: 14 residues. The CDR3 loop reads CASSILAGEGEQYF. As DNA, the CDR3 is TGTGCCAGTAGTATCCTAGCGGGAGAGGGGGAGCAGTACTTC.

The V gene is TRBV27, the J gene TRBJ1-2; D gene ambiguous. Germline V gene data show CDR1 as MNHEY and CDR2 as SMNVEV (reference sequence). This CDR3 spans 13 amino acids. Trimming took 3 bases from V and 4 from J, leaving 9 bases between them. This CDR3 reads CASSLNSGYGYTF. DNA of the CDR3: TGTGCCAGCAGTTTGAACAGCGGCTATGGCTACACCTTC.

V gene TRBV27 combines with J gene TRBJ2-7, with a weak D call TRBD2 (5 bases). Germline V CDR1 and CDR2: MNHEY, SMNVEV (reference sequence). The CDR3 extends over 13 amino acids. Trimming took 5 bases from V and 6 from J, leaving 14 bases between them. As DNA, the CDR3 is TGTGCCAGCAGTCCCCTGAGGGAAGGCGAGCAGTACTTC. It specifies CASSPLREGEQYF.

CDR3 amino acids: CAWSPTGAWGQPQHF. CDR3 coding DNA: TGTGCCTGGAGTCCTACAGGGGCCTGGGGTCAGCCCCAGCATTTT. V and J are TRBV30 and TRBJ1-5, with 7 bases that match TRBD1. J was trimmed by 6 bases and V by 2 bases; bases with no gene match: 10. The CDR3 runs to 15 residues. Germline-derived CDR1 and CDR2 are GTSNPN and SVGIG (reference sequence).

This chain connects TRBV30 to TRBJ2-1; 8 nucleotides line up with TRBD2. J lost 12 bases, V lost 2 bases, and 9 bases had no gene match. CDR3 size: 13 residues. Per germline, CDR1 GTSNPN and CDR2 SVGIG (reference sequence). CDR3 residues: CAWSNLAGQGQFF. In DNA, the CDR3 is TGTGCCTGGAGTAATCTAGCGGGCCAGGGGCAGTTCTTC.

This clone was detected only a few times. This specimen includes other DNA sequences encoding the same CDR3. The chain links TRBV19 to TRBJ1-4; D uncertain. CDR3 length equals 12 residues. The V gene lost 3 bases and the J gene lost 11 bases, with 10 bases spanning the gap. Germline V gene sequence: CDR1 LNHDA, CDR2 SQIVND (reference sequence). In DNA, the CDR3 is TGTGCCAGTAGTATTGGAGGGAAGAAACTGTTTTTT. It codes for CASSIGGKKLFF. Drawing the rest from reference TRBV19 and TRBJ1-4, the complete variable domain is DGGITQSPKYLFRKEGQNVTLSCEQNLNHDAMYWYRQDPGQGLRLIYYSQIVNDFQKGDIAEGYSVSREKKESFPLTVTSAQKNPTAFYLCASSIGGKKLFFGSGTQLSVL.

The chain joins TRBV20-1 to TRBJ1-2, with no clear D. Germline V gene data show CDR1 as DFQATT and CDR2 as SNEGSKA (reference sequence). The CDR3 runs to 12 residues. V was trimmed by 3 bases and J by 2 bases, leaving 7 bases between them. CDR3 coding DNA: TGCAGTGCTAGTGCCAGGAACTATGGCTACACCTTC. Translated, it gives CSASARNYGYTF.

The rearrangement links TRBV11-2 to TRBJ2-2; D gene unclear. Germline V gene sequence: CDR1 SGHAT, CDR2 FQNNGV. V lost 5 bases to trimming and J lost 6 bases, with 13 bases between them. The CDR3 sequence is 14 residues long. CDR3 loop: CASSLFLVPGELFF. CDR3 coding DNA: TGTGCCAGCAGCCTTTTCTTAGTACCCGGGGAGCTGTTTTTT.

The chain links TRBV6-5 to TRBJ2-7; 10 positions agree with TRBD1. The germline V gene has CDR1 MNHEY and CDR2 SVGAGI. The CDR3 has 15 residues. V shed 5 bases and J 3 bases; nucleotides not matched to a gene: 7. Here the CDR3 reads CASSHRDRGFYEQYF. The CDR3 bases are TGTGCCAGCAGTCACCGGGACAGGGGATTCTACGAGCAGTACTTC.

The chain uses TRBV5-1 and TRBJ2-2; tentative D call: TRBD2 (5 bases). Trimming removed 5 bases from V and 4 bases from J, with 9 bases in between. CDR1 and CDR2 from the germline V gene are SGHRS and YFSETQ. The CDR3 totals 13 residues. CDR3 nucleotide sequence: TGCGCCAGCAGATCAGCGGTCACCGGGGAGCTGTTTTTT. It yields the protein CASRSAVTGELFF.

The chain carries TRBV18 and TRBJ1-1; tentative D call: TRBD1 (6 bases). CDR3 length: 16 amino acids. Trimming stripped 3 bases from V and 1 base from J, with 15 bases between. From germline, CDR1 is KGHSH and CDR2 LQKENI. The CDR3 spells CASSPQGHTTNTEAFF. Here the CDR3 DNA reads TGTGCCAGCTCACCTCAGGGACACACTACGAACACTGAAGCTTTCTTT.

The chain employs TRBV19 and TRBJ1-1; 9 nucleotides agree with TRBD1. CDR1 is LNHDA, CDR2 SQIVND, per germline (reference sequence). The V gene end was trimmed by 5 bases and the J gene end by 5 bases; junction bases not matched to a gene: 9. The CDR3 spans 15 residues. CDR3 sequence (DNA): TGTGCCAGTAGTCCGAATACAGGGGGCTCTACTGAAGCTTTCTTT. Its protein is CASSPNTGGSTEAFF.

This sequence joins TRBV7-2 and TRBJ1-2, with D tentatively TRBD1 (5 bases). Trimming left V 3 bases short and J 3 bases short, with 5 bases between. In germline, CDR1 is SGHTA, CDR2 FQGNSA. CDR3 length: 12 amino acids. The CDR3 is CASSLGHYGYTF. Here the CDR3 DNA reads TGTGCCAGCAGCTTGGGGCACTATGGCTACACCTTC. Complete variable domain (other parts from reference TRBV7-2 and TRBJ1-2): GAGVSQSPSNKVTEKGKDVELRCDPISGHTALYWYRQSLGQGLEFLIYFQGNSAPDKSGLPSDRFSAERTGGSVSTLTIQRTQQEDSAVYLCASSLGHYGYTFGSGTRLTVV.

To note about this clone: The germline gene is not matched at one end of the junction; a read error may be the cause. This chain joins TRBV7-7 and TRBJ2-2, with D perhaps TRBD2 (7 bases). Looked up from germline, CDR1 is SSHAT and CDR2 is FNYEAQ (reference sequence). This CDR3 has 20 residues. In DNA form, the CDR3 reads TGTGCTAGCAGCTTATGGTCCAGGGGAGGGTTAGAGAGGAATACCGGGGAGCTGTTTTTT. Translating gives CASSLWSRGGLERNTGELFF.

The V gene is TRBV19, the J gene TRBJ1-4, with a tentative D call TRBD1 (5 bases). Germline CDR1 reads LNHDA; CDR2 reads SQIVND (reference sequence). V was shortened by 6 bases and J by 5 bases, with 10 bases between the two germline ends. The CDR3 runs 13 residues. For the CDR3, the DNA is TGTGCCAGTAGCGATGGGGCGAATGAAAAACTGTTTTTT. Protein sequence: CASSDGANEKLFF.

The gene calls are TRBV7-2 and TRBJ1-1; TRBD1 matches 7 bases. There are 13 residues in the CDR3. CDR1 SGHTA and CDR2 FQGNSA come from the germline V gene. The V and J ends lost 1 base and 9 bases, in that order; junction bases with no gene match: 5. CDR3 sequence reads: CASSLGQGVKAFF. In DNA form, the CDR3 reads TGTGCCAGCAGCTTAGGGCAGGGGGTCAAAGCTTTCTTT.

This sequence joins TRBV20-1 and TRBJ1-2, with 9 bases fitting TRBD1. Germline V gene lookup returns CDR1 DFQATT and CDR2 SNEGSKA (reference sequence). CDR3 size: 14 residues. The V and J ends lost 3 bases and 3 bases, in that order; junction bases with no gene match: 5. CDR3 sequence (DNA): TGCAGTGCTAGTGTACAGGGGGCAGACTATGGCTACACCTTC. Translating gives CSASVQGADYGYTF.

The J gene is TRBJ1-5, the V gene TRBV30; TRBD1 agrees at 9 bases. The CDR3 loop spans 15 amino acids. Per germline, CDR1 GTSNPN and CDR2 SVGIG (reference sequence). V gave up 0 bases and J gave up 4 bases; unmatched junction bases: 4. CDR3 protein: CAWSVRDRVNQPQHF. CDR3 nucleotides: TGTGCCTGGAGTGTACGGGACAGGGTGAATCAGCCCCAGCATTTT.

The chain is built from TRBV7-9 and TRBJ2-1; D remains ambiguous. There are 11 residues in the CDR3. The V end was cut by 5 bases, the J end by 7 bases, with 6 bases between. From germline, CDR1 is SEHNR and CDR2 FQNEAQ (reference sequence). CDR3 DNA: TGTGCCAGCAGCGCTGAGAATGAGCAGTTCTTC. Translation gives CASSAENEQFF.

Many counts were recorded for this clone. The chain links TRBV5-1 to TRBJ1-5; D unresolved. The V end was cut by 2 bases, the J end by 0 bases, with 12 bases between. Looked up from germline, CDR1 is SGHRS and CDR2 is YFSETQ. The CDR3 is made up of 16 amino acids. CDR3 nucleotide sequence: TGCGCCAGCAGCTTAAATCCAGGTGCTAGCAATCAGCCCCAGCATTTT. Translated: CASSLNPGASNQPQHF. Drawing the rest from reference TRBV5-1 and TRBJ1-5, the complete variable domain is KAGVTQTPRYLIKTRGQQVTLSCSPISGHRSVSWYQQTPGQGLQFLFEYFSETQRNKGNFPGRFSGRQFSNSRSEMNVSTLELGDSALYLCASSLNPGASNQPQHFGDGTRLSIL.

This chain links TRBV5-1 with TRBJ1-2; D perhaps matches TRBD1 (6 bases). Between the trimmed V and J ends, which lost 1 base and 8 bases, there was a span of 21 bases. Germline loops: CDR1 SGHRS, CDR2 YFSETQ. CDR3 size: 16 residues. The chain's CDR3 is CASSLNPDSALGGYTF. The CDR3 DNA is TGCGCCAGCAGCTTGAATCCGGACAGTGCTTTAGGGGGCTACACCTTC.

The chain employs TRBV7-3 and TRBJ1-1; D not resolved. Looked up from germline, CDR1 is SGHTA and CDR2 is FQGTGA. The CDR3 covers 13 residues. V lost 2 bases, J lost 2 bases, and 6 bases lay in between. CDR3 DNA: TGTGCCAGCAGCTTATCCCAAAACACTGAAGCTTTCTTT. Its translation is CASSLSQNTEAFF.